Listed here is a single TCR beta chain. Antigen unknown. One entry per CDR3 protein results from TCRdb running MiXCR on the reads. The sample has about 360,000 distinct CDR3 sequences; around 18% are singletons. The data stem from a study of T cell repertoires in cytomegalovirus infection. About the research overall: An indication of both CMV infection and matching HLA type came from public TCR beta signatures. Findings and limits, study-wide: Identification of carriers of CMV plus the relevant HLA was achieved through cumulative public TCR beta family frequency. The ex vivo response was dominated by HLA-C-restricted CMV-specific TCR beta clonotypes.

Trimming shortened V by 8 bases and J by 1 base, and 17 bases separated the two germline ends. This CDR3 has 14 residues. Germline CDR1 reads DFQATT; CDR2 reads SNEGSKA (reference sequence). The sequence was obtained from a human donor in good health (CMV status not recorded). Some clones in this sample may be carry-over from other donors' samples. The chain is built from TRBV20-1 and TRBJ1-1; D is possibly TRBD1 (5 bases). Sequenced input: PBMCs. CDR3 sequence (DNA): TGCAGTCAAACCACCATAGACAGGAACACTGAAGCTTTCTTT. This gives the protein CSQTTIDRNTEAFF.